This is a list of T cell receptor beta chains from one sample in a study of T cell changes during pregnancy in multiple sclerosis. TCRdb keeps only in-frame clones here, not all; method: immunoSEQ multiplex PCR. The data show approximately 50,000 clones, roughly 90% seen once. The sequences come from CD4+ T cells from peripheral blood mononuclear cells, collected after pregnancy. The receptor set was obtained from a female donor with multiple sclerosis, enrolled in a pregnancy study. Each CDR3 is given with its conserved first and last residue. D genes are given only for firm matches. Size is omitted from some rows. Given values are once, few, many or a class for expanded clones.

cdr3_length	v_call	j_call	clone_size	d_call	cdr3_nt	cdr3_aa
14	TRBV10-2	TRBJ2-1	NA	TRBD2	TGCGCCAGTGGGACTAGCGGGAGATACAATGAGCAGTTCTTC	CASGTSGRYNEQFF
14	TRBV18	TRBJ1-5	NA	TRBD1	TGTGCCAGCTCACCAAGACAGGGAAACCAGCCCCAGCATTTT	CASSPRQGNQPQHF
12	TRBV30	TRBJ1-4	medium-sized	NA	TGTGCCTGGAGTGTACTGGTAGAAAAACTGTTTTTT	CAWSVLVEKLFF
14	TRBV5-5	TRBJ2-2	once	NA	TGTGCCAGCAGCTTGGTGGGGCTCACCGGGGAGCTGTTTTTT	CASSLVGLTGELFF
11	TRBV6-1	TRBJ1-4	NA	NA	TGTGCCAGCAGACTTAATGAAAAACTGTTTTTT	CASRLNEKLFF
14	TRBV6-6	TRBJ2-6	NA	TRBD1	TGTGCCAGCAGTTTAGGACAGGGAACCAACGTCCTGACTTTC	CASSLGQGTNVLTF
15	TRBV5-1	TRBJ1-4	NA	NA	TGCGCCAGCAGCGGGGAGGGGATAACTAATGAAAAACTGTTTTTT	CASSGEGITNEKLFF
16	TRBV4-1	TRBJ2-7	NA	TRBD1	TGCGCCAGCAGCCGTTCTAGGACAGGCCACTCCTACGAGCAGTACTTC	CASSRSRTGHSYEQYF
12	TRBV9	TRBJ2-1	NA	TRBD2	TGTGCCAGCAGCGTAGGGGAGGGCAAGCAGTTCTTC	CASSVGEGKQFF
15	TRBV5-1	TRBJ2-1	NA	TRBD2	TGCGCCAGCAGAATGGCGGGAGGGCCGGGAAATGAGCAGTTCTTC	CASRMAGGPGNEQFF
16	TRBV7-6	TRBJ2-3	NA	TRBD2	TGTGCCAGCAGCCTAGGCTCTAGCGGGAGGTCAGATACGCAGTATTTT	CASSLGSSGRSDTQYF
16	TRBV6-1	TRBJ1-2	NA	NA	TGTGCCAGCAGTGAAAACCTCTCCTGGGGCAGGGCTGGCTACACCTTC	CASSENLSWGRAGYTF
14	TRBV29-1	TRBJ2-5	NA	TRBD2	TGCAGCGTTGTAACTAGCGGGTCCCAAGAGACCCAGTACTTC	CSVVTSGSQETQYF
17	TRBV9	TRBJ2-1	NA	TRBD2	TGTGCCAGCAGCGTAGGCGGCGGGAGGGCGACTGAGAATGAGCAGTTCTTC	CASSVGGGRATENEQFF
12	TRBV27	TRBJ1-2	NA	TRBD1	TGTGCCAGCAGGACAGGGGGCTATGGCTACACCTTC	CASRTGGYGYTF
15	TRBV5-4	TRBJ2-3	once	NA	TGTGCCAGCAGCCCTAGGACTCGAACGGCAGATACGCAGTATTTT	CASSPRTRTADTQYF
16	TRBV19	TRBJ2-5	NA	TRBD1	TGTGCCAGTAGCCCCGGGACAGGGAGGGTGCGGGAGACCCAGTACTTC	CASSPGTGRVRETQYF
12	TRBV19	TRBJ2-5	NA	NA	TGTGCCAGTAGTGGCGGTAAAGAGACCCAGTACTTC	CASSGGKETQYF
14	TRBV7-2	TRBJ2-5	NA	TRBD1	TGTGCCAGCAGCCCCGGACAGGGGGTTAAGGCCCAGTACTTC	CASSPGQGVKAQYF
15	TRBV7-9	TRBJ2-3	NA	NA	TGTGCCAGCAGCCAGTGGGGGGAACAGTCGGATACGCAGTATTTT	CASSQWGEQSDTQYF
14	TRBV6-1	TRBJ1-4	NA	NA	TGTGCCAGCAGGGCAGGGATCACTAATGAAAAACTGTTTTTT	CASRAGITNEKLFF
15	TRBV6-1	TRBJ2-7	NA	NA	TGTGCCAGCAAAATCTCCTCAGGGGCCCCCTACGAGCAGTACTTC	CASKISSGAPYEQYF
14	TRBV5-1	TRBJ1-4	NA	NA	TGCGCCAGCAGCCCAGGGGTTACTAATGAAAAACTGTTTTTT	CASSPGVTNEKLFF
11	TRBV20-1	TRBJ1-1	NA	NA	TGCAGTGCTAGAGAAGCTACTGAAGCTTTCTTT	CSAREATEAFF
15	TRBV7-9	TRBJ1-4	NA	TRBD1	TGTGCCAGCAGCTTAGGAGGGACAGGGGGTGAAAAACTGTTTTTT	CASSLGGTGGEKLFF
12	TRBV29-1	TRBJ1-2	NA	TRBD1	TGCAGCGCACCACAGGGGGCCCTTGGCTACACCTTC	CSAPQGALGYTF